This entry concerns a single TCR beta chain. Its antigen target is currently unknown. Base qualities are missing; no much larger clone stands one base away. The sample comes from a study of blood T cells in healthy people across ages (dated by TCRdb to about 2015). Background for the entire study: In model experiments, template switching captured about one uniquely barcoded TCR beta cDNA molecule for every two T cells. The study analyzed two additional independent replicas of 1 million unique cDNA reads from the same blood draw for two donors, one aged 18 to 30 and one aged 80 or older. To avoid experimental bias, donors of different ages were spread randomly across the sequencing lanes. Four age groups were formed from the donors: young (average approximately 15 years), middle-aged (more than 35), aged (about 68) and long-lived (less than 85). To track age-related changes in TCR beta repertoire diversity, the study relied on deep sequencing normalized with unique cDNA molecular identifiers.

Donors were 40 or so systemically healthy Caucasian individuals from Russia aged about 6 to 100 years. Each donor gave around 9 milliliters of peripheral blood, collected into EDTA-treated Vacutainer tubes. Ficoll-Paque density-gradient centrifugation was used to isolate PBMCs, with at least 6.5 million per sample. Trizol reagent was used to extract total RNA from PBMCs, with at least 6 micrograms per sample. For every donor, flow cytometry on a PBMC aliquot measured the percentage of naive CD45RAhigh/CD27high T cells. To prepare the library, 5' RACE was applied. TCRdb lists the instrument as Illumina HiSeq 2500. A second roughly 6 to 12 cycle PCR used a sample-barcoded 5' primer and a J-beta primer mix. A unique molecular identifier was introduced onto each TCR beta cDNA molecule by a template-switch 5' adaptor carrying 12 random nucleotides. Each sample yielded at least 3 million CDR3-containing paired-end reads. All of the RNA was converted into first-strand cDNA using the Mint cDNA synthesis kit, with a TRBC-specific oligonucleotide serving as the primer. Following uracil-DNA glycosylase treatment, a first 18-cycle PCR with universal primers M1SS and BC2_uni_R was performed on all cDNA. Processing in the source paper ran as follows. Each sample was normalized by randomly selecting 1 million high-quality reads, each carrying a distinct molecular identifier. Reads sharing molecular identifiers were discarded rather than binned into consensus sequences. MiTCR, run with a Q25 quality threshold and the strictest error-elimination algorithm, handled CDR3 identification, clonotype clustering and error correction. A nonparametric unseen species model with Euler transformation was used to estimate lower-bound total TCR beta diversity. TCRdb redid the processing of the public reads, applying fastp at Q25 and MiXCR, and retained in-frame beta chains. A single entry per CDR3 protein holds the most common genes and DNA from its merged rows. Clone size and V and J calls follow TCRdb, not the original study. The sample records fewer than 1.5 million distinct CDR3 sequences, 42% of which are singletons. Jointly, the top ten make up 7% to 9% of the sample.

What the research found in general, with its limitations: Donor CMV infection status was unknown, potentially confounding age-related changes in expanded clonotypes. Total diversity estimates from one million sequenced T cells were considered lower bounds and underestimates. Compared with the aged group, the long-lived group had more naive CD4+ T cells, fewer expanded clones and increased TCR diversity, a pattern suggesting age selection. As age increased, observed TCR beta diversity per million T cells dropped in a roughly linear way, and a significant reduction was already evident by age about 40. Conclusive comparison of naive and antigen-experienced compartments was prevented by the profiling of bulk unsorted PBMCs. The percentage of naive T cells measured by flow cytometry correlated strongly with observed TCR beta diversity.

The CDR1 and CDR2 encoded by the germline V gene are SGHRS and YFSETQ. The CDR3, from cysteine to phenylalanine, totals 15 residues. Here the CDR3 DNA is all that survives: 45 bases in frame from base 1. V is shortened by 0 bases, J by 2 bases, and the region joining them spans 11 bases. The chain employs TRBV5-1 and TRBJ1-2; no D segment can be confidently identified. The sequencing sample was made of blood. This TCR came from a woman younger than 30 in good health. CDR3 region: CASSLESRLNYGYTF. The bases read TGCGCCAGCAGCTTGGAATCCAGGCTGAACTATGGCTACACCTTC.